This T cell receptor beta chain originates from a study of T cells in narcolepsy. The wider study: Healthy controls were enrolled alongside patients with narcolepsy type 1 or type 2.

Repertoires were generated with immunoSEQ multiplex PCR, while TCRdb's copy carries only in-frame clones and drops some. Among some 30,000 clones listed, about 87% were seen once. The germline V gene has CDR1 SGDLS and CDR2 YYNGEE. The CDR3 is made up of 16 amino acids. Trimming pared 0 bases from V and 2 bases from J, leaving 14 bases between. The TCR was taken from a human donor in good health. The sample consisted of memory (CD45RA-) CD4+ T cells from blood. This rearrangement joins TRBV9 to TRBJ2-5; weak D call: TRBD2 (6 bases). CDR3 nucleotide sequence: TGTGCCAGCAGCGTAGACACTAGCCATCGGCAAGAGACCCAGTACTTC. This gives the protein CASSVDTSHRQETQYF.